This T cell receptor (beta chain) was sequenced for a study of cytomegalovirus exposure and HLA in healthy donors. CDR3 length equals 15 residues. V lost 5 bases and J lost 1, with 12 bases in between. Germline V gene lookup returns CDR1 MNHEY and CDR2 SMNVEV (reference sequence). On this clone itself: Antigen specificity is unknown.

Method: immunoSEQ multiplex PCR; TCRdb's copy keeps in-frame clones and lacks some. This sample has 150,000 to 200,000 clones; approximately 87% occur once, and the top ten carry roughly 1.5%. The study, taken as a whole, reports: TCR sequences were mostly rare, though some public TCRs occurred in many donors.

This receptor was identified in a woman aged 25 to 39 in good health and CMV-seronegative. V is TRBV27 and J is TRBJ2-1; possible D gene TRBD1, 5 bases. The material sequenced was PBMCs. CDR3 bases: TGTGCCAGCAGTATAAACAGGAGATCCTACAATGAGCAGTTCTTC. It is translated as CASSINRRSYNEQFF.